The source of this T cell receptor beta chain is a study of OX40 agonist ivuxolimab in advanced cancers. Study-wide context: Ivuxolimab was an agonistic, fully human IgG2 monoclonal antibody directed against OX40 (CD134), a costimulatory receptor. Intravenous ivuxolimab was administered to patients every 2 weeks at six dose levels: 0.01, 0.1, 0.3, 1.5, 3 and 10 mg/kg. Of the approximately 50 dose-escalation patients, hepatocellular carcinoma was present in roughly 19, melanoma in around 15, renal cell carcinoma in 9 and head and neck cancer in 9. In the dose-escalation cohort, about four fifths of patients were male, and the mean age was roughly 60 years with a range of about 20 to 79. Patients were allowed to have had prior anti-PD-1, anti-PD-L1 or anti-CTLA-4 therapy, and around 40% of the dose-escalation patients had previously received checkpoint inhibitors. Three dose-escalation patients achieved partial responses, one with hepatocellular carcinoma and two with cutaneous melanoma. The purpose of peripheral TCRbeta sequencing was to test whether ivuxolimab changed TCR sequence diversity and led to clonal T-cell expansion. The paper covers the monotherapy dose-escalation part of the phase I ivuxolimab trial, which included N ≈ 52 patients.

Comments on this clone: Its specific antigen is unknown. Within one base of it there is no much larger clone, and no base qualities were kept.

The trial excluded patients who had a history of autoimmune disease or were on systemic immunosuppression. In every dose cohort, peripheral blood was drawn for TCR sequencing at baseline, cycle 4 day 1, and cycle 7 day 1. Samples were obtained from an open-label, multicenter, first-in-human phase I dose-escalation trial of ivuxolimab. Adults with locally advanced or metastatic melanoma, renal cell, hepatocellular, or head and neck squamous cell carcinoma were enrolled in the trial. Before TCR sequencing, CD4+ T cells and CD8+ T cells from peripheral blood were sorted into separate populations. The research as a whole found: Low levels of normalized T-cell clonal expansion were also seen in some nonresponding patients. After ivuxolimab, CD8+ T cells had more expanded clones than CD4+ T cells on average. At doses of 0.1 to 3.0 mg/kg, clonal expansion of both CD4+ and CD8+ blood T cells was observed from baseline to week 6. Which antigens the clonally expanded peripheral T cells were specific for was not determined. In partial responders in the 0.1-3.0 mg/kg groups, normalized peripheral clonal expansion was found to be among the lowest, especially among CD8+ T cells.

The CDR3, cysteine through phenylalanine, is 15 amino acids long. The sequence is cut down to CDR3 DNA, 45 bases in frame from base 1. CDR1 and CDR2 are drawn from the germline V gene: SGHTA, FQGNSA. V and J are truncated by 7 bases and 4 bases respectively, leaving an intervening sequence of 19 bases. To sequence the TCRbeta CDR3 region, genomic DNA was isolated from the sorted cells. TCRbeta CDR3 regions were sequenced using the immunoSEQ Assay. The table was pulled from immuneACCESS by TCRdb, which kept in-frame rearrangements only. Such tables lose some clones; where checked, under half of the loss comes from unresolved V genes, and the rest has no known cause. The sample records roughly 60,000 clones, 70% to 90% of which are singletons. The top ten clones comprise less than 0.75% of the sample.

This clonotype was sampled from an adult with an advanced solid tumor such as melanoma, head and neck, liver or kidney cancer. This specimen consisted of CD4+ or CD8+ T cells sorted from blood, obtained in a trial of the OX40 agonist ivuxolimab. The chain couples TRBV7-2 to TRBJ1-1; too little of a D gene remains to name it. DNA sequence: TGTGCCAGCAAAATTAGTCCCGTTGGGAGCACTGAAGCTTTCTTT. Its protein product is CASKISPVGSTEAFF.